The present TCR beta chain was sequenced within a study of blood T cell repertoires in COVID-19. Study background: Donors in the United States, Italy and Spain gave samples during acute or convalescent COVID-19.

Produced via immunoSEQ multiplex PCR; TCRdb's table is partial and in-frame only. The sample includes about 160,000 clones, approximately 91% of them seen just once. V shed 2 bases, J shed 8 bases, and the junction held 3 bases outside the gene matches. The germline gives CDR1 PRHDT, CDR2 FYEKMQ (reference sequence). The CDR3 covers 13 residues. The source of this sequence is a man aged 18 to 30 with acute or convalescent COVID-19. The rearrangement uses TRBV13 and TRBJ2-1; TRBD1 matches 7 bases. Material: peripheral blood. CDR3 nucleotide sequence: TGTGCCAGCAGCTTAAGACAGGGACATGAGCAGTTCTTC. It codes for CASSLRQGHEQFF.